This TCR beta chain is from a study of blood T cell repertoires in COVID-19. Study-wide context: The samples span acute and convalescent COVID-19 from the United States, Italy and Spain.

Germline values: CDR1 SGHRS, CDR2 YFSETQ. The CDR3 totals 17 residues. J was trimmed by 2 bases and V by 0 bases; bases with no gene match: 5. Everyone who took part was 18 to 89 years old, and they came from 20 to 25 US areas. Which cohort a participant joined came from the clinical history participants gave. What the recovered Cohort 3 donors had was two negative PCRs, clearance, or symptom resolution. Clones were sequenced by immunoSEQ multiplex PCR, and TCRdb holds only the in-frame ones, with some missing. The sample gives 150,000 or so clones, roughly 80% of which show up once; about 12% is in the top ten.

Input material: PBMCs or T cells enriched from blood (not recorded which). The sequence derives from a man in his fifties who had recovered from COVID-19. J is TRBJ1-3 and V is TRBV5-1; 10 bases agree with TRBD1. The CDR3, as DNA: TGCGCCAGCAGCTTGGTGGGGACAGGGGATCCTGGAAACACCATATATTTT. Translating it yields CASSLVGTGDPGNTIYF.